This T cell receptor (beta chain) originates from a study of T cell responses to AZD1222 COVID-19 vaccine. Whole-study context: Investigators merged groups given second doses at roughly 4 or roughly 12 weeks. Overall study findings and caveats: There were mostly white British donors and more females than males, and clonal diversity was possibly underestimated.

Clones were sequenced by immunoSEQ multiplex PCR, and TCRdb holds only the in-frame ones, with some missing. The sample lists about 140,000 clones, 85% to 90% seen once, with 5.5% in the top ten. A note on this clone: Its target is not known.

CDR1 and CDR2 from the germline V gene are MNHEY and SVGAGI. This CDR3 region has 11 residues. With 2 bases removed from V and 4 bases from J, the gap between germline ends came to 2 bases. The sequence was obtained from an adult in good health. Sequences were derived from peripheral blood, sampled on day 0 of AZD1222 vaccination. The V and J genes are TRBV6-5 and TRBJ1-2; D gene unclear. The CDR3 bases are TGTGCCAGCAGTTACGGCTATGGCTACACCTTC. Amino acid sequence: CASSYGYGYTF.